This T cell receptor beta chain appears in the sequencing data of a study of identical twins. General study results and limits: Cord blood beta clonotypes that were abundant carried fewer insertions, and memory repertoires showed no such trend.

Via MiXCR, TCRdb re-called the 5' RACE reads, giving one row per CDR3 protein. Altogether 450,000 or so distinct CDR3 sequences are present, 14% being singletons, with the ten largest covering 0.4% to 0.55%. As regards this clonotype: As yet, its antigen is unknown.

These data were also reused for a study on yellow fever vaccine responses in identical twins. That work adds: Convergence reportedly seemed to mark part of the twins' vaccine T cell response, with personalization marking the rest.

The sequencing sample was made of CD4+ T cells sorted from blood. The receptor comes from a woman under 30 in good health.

Here the CDR3 reads CASSQSRGQETQYF. The DNA for the CDR3 is TGTGCCAGCAGTCAGAGCAGGGGCCAAGAGACCCAGTACTTC. The chain employs TRBV2 and TRBJ2-5; D is perhaps TRBD1 (6 bases). Trimming took 5 bases from V and 1 from J, leaving 11 bases between them. The CDR3 extends over 14 amino acids. CDR1 and CDR2 from the germline V gene are SNHLY and FYNNEI.